This T cell receptor (beta chain) was observed in a study of blood T cell repertoires in COVID-19. Turning to the study itself: The United States, Italy and Spain provided the acute and convalescent COVID-19 samples. The cDNA or gDNA used as material had been derived from T cells, B-cell-depleted T cells, or PBMCs.

Original data processing: Cell counts per sample came from amplifying reference gene primers. Profiling relied on immunoSEQ multiplex PCR, and the TCRdb table lists in-frame clones only, not all of them. The V and J calls and clone size are taken from that table; D and trimming were inferred from the DNA. This repertoire shows approximately 280,000 clones, around nine tenths found once; its top ten account for under 2.5%. The CDR3 totals 17 residues. The V segment lost 2 bases and the J segment 5 bases; nucleotides outside the gene matches: 12. Germline CDR1 is MGHRA and CDR2 is YSYEKL. This receptor was taken from a man in his fifties or sixties with acute or convalescent COVID-19. The chain combines TRBV4-1 with TRBJ2-5, with 9 bases that match TRBD2. Sequencing used peripheral blood. CDR3 nucleotides: TGCGCCAGCAGCCAACCCTTGAGAAGCGGGGGGAGGGAGACCCAGTACTTC. It translates to CASSQPLRSGGRETQYF.